These 23 T cell receptor beta chains originate from one sample sequenced in a study of T-cell memory formation after mild COVID-19. Each CDR3 protein is one row after TCRdb ran MiXCR on the 5' RACE reads. This table has about 560,000 distinct CDR3 sequences, about a fifth appearing once. The sequenced material came from PBMCs or a T cell subset sorted from them (not recorded which). The origin of the receptors is an adult woman who had mild COVID-19 (a few samples of this study predate the infection). Cell type and time point are not known.

The sample holds a few counts of this clonotype. The chain combines TRBV2 with TRBJ1-2; D uncertain. This CDR3 spans 12 amino acids. Germline CDR1 is SNHLY and CDR2 is FYNNEI. V shed 7 bases and J shed 4 bases, with 10 bases lying between them. CDR3 sequence (DNA): TGTGCCAGCAAAATTACCGGCTATGGCTACACCTTC. This codes for CASKITGYGYTF.

For this clonotype: In this CDR3 the conserved last residue, phenylalanine or tryptophan, is missing, so a read error is likely. This chain links TRBV12-3 or TRBV12-4 with TRBJ1-2; no clear D gene. With 5 bases removed from V and 1 base from J, the gap between germline ends came to 11 bases. The length of the CDR3 is 14 residues. The CDR3 spells CASSTRTGNYGYTL. The CDR3, as DNA: TGTGCCAGCAGTACCCGAACCGGTAACTATGGCTACACCTTG.

This clonotype was counted only a few times. V gene TRBV12-3 or TRBV12-4 combines with J gene TRBJ2-1, with 8 bases identical to TRBD2. This CDR3 spans 14 amino acids. Losses at the gene ends were 6 bases for V and 5 bases for J; bases not matched to a gene: 6. The CDR3 is CASRSSGLNNEQFF. The CDR3 nucleotides read TGTGCCAGCAGATCTAGCGGGCTGAACAATGAGCAGTTCTTC.

The CDR3 DNA is TGTGCCAGCAGCTCTATTCTCACCGGCGGGGAGCTGTTTTTT. Its translation is CASSSILTGGELFF. The V and J genes are TRBV6-2 or TRBV6-3 and TRBJ2-2; D is unresolved. CDR1 is MNHEY and CDR2 is SVGEGT in the germline V gene. The V end was cut by 6 bases, the J end by 7 bases, with 15 bases between. This CDR3 contains 14 residues.

V and J are TRBV7-6 and TRBJ2-1; no clear D. CDR1 is SGHVS and CDR2 is FNYEAQ in the germline V gene. The CDR3 extends over 14 amino acids. Trimming removed 5 bases at V and 9 bases at J, with 17 bases between. The CDR3 DNA follows: TGTGCCAGCAGCGACCAACTCAGCGTGGGTGAGCAGTTCTTC. It encodes CASSDQLSVGEQFF.

The V call is TRBV3-1, the J call TRBJ1-2; D is possibly TRBD1 (5 bases). Trimming removed 6 bases at V and 8 bases at J, with 16 bases between. Looked up from germline, CDR1 is LGHDT and CDR2 is YNNKEL (reference sequence). This CDR3 is built from 13 residues. Written as DNA, the CDR3 is TGTGCCAGCAGTCCAGCGGGGGGTTGGGGCTACACCTTC. This codes for CASSPAGGWGYTF.

This clonotype has a handful of counts. The chain recombines TRBV30 with TRBJ1-1; a possible D gene is TRBD1 (5 bases). Deletions cut 1 base from V and 9 bases from J, with 18 bases between. Germline V gives CDR1 GTSNPN, CDR2 SVGIG (reference sequence). This CDR3 is 14 amino acids long. CDR3 in DNA: TGTGCCTGGAGTGCCTACATGGGCAGGGAAAAAGCTTTCTTT. Translating gives CAWSAYMGREKAFF.

This chain uses TRBV12-3 or TRBV12-4 with TRBJ2-4; D gene uncertain. The CDR3 totals 15 residues. With 5 bases removed from V and 0 bases from J, the gap between germline ends came to 11 bases. CDR3 DNA sequence: TGTGCCAGCAGTCCAGCGACCGTAGCCAAAAACATTCAGTACTTC. Translated, it gives CASSPATVAKNIQYF.

The CDR3 DNA reads as TGCAGTGCTAGGTCGGGTCAAGAGACCCAGTACTTC. Residues: CSARSGQETQYF. This sequence joins TRBV20-1 and TRBJ2-5; no clear D gene. Trimming stripped 3 bases from V and 2 bases from J, with 7 bases between. Per the germline V gene, CDR1 is DFQATT and CDR2 is SNEGSKA (reference sequence). There are 12 residues in the CDR3.

The rearrangement uses TRBV5-1 and TRBJ2-2, with D unresolved. The germline V gene has CDR1 SGHRS and CDR2 YFSETQ. This CDR3 spans 16 amino acids. V was trimmed by 7 bases and J by 5 bases, leaving 21 bases between them. The CDR3 region has the DNA TGCGCCAGCTCCCCTCAGGTGGCAGTTGGGACCGGGGAGCTGTTTTTT. Translation: CASSPQVAVGTGELFF.

The chain uses TRBV2 and TRBJ2-6, with TRBD2 as a possible D gene (7 bases). The V end lost 8 bases, the J end lost 3 bases, and 20 bases lay between the germline ends. The V gene's germline CDR1 is SNHLY and CDR2 FYNNEI. The CDR3 covers 17 residues. The DNA of the CDR3 is TGTGCCAGCGGATTATCGGGGGGCGCAGGTGGGGCCAACGTCCTGACTTTC. Translating it yields CASGLSGGAGGANVLTF.

This clonotype has a handful of counts. The chain employs TRBV9 and TRBJ1-2; 7 bases fit TRBD1. Germline assignment: CDR1 SGDLS and CDR2 YYNGEE. The junction had 9 bases not matched to a gene; V was cut back by 4 bases and J by 0 bases. The CDR3 covers 16 residues. The CDR3, as DNA: TGTGCCAGCAGCATCGCAGGAGGGGGCGCTAACTATGGCTACACCTTC. Translated: CASSIAGGGANYGYTF.

The table lists this clonotype with many counts. J is TRBJ2-5 and V is TRBV10-3; 7 nucleotides agree with TRBD2. From germline, CDR1 is ENHRY and CDR2 SYGVKD. Losses at the gene ends were 6 bases for V and 0 bases for J; bases not matched to a gene: 10. CDR3 length: 16 residues. The CDR3 loop reads CAISHSSGTYQETQYF. CDR3 bases: TGTGCCATCAGCCATTCTAGCGGAACGTACCAAGAGACCCAGTACTTC.

This clonotype was observed at least ten times. CDR3 protein: CASSLEGQSSYNEQFF. CDR3 DNA sequence: TGCGCCAGCTCCCTTGAGGGGCAGAGCTCCTACAATGAGCAGTTCTTC. This sequence joins TRBV5-1 and TRBJ2-1; D tentatively fits TRBD1 or TRBD2 (5 bases each). Germline V gives CDR1 SGHRS, CDR2 YFSETQ. The CDR3 length is 16 residues. Trimming stripped 7 bases from V and 0 bases from J, with 17 bases between.

The V and J genes are TRBV12-3 or TRBV12-4 and TRBJ1-5, with D possibly TRBD1 on 5 matching bases. There are 14 residues in the CDR3. V was pared by 2 bases and J by 9 bases, with 14 bases between. CDR3 DNA sequence: TGTGCCAGCAGTTTATCAGGGTACGGGGGGCCCCAGCATTTT. It is translated as CASSLSGYGGPQHF.

This chain uses TRBV4-1 with TRBJ1-2; possible D gene TRBD1, 6 bases. Germline V gene data show CDR1 as MGHRA and CDR2 as YSYEKL. The V end was cut by 2 bases, the J end by 4 bases, with 11 bases between. CDR3 length: 14 residues. The DNA of the CDR3 is TGCGCCAGCAGCCAAAGTGAAGGGGGCTATGGCTACACCTTC. Translating gives CASSQSEGGYGYTF.

This chain connects TRBV20-1 to TRBJ2-7, with D possibly being TRBD1 (6 bases). The CDR3 is 13 residues long. Between the trimmed V and J ends, which lost 5 bases and 6 bases, there was a span of 17 bases. CDR1 DFQATT and CDR2 SNEGSKA come from the germline V gene (reference sequence). In nucleotides, the CDR3 is TGCAGTGCTGCATATTTAACAGGGATCGAGCAGTACTTC. It translates to CSAAYLTGIEQYF.

The chain has TRBV3-1 and TRBJ1-1; tentative D call: TRBD1 (5 bases). The germline CDR1 and CDR2 sequences are LGHDT and YNNKEL (reference sequence). The CDR3 sequence is 13 residues long. The ends were cut back, 0 bases at V and 7 bases at J, with 9 bases in the middle. The CDR3 reads CASSQERGNEAFF. For the CDR3, the DNA is TGTGCCAGCAGCCAAGAACGGGGGAATGAAGCTTTCTTT.

The chain couples TRBV20-1 to TRBJ1-6, with a possible D match to TRBD1 (5 bases). Trimming cost V 7 bases and J 5 bases, with 18 bases left between them. Germline V CDR1 and CDR2: DFQATT, SNEGSKA (reference sequence). This CDR3 region has 15 residues. In nucleotides, the CDR3 is TGCAGTGGGATTAGGGGAGTCTCAAATAATTCACCCCTCCACTTT. Amino acid sequence: CSGIRGVSNNSPLHF.

This clonotype was picked up a small number of times. The chain recombines TRBV4-1 with TRBJ1-5; 8 bases agree with TRBD1. The junction had 8 bases not matched to a gene; V was cut back by 0 bases and J by 4 bases. CDR1 is MGHRA and CDR2 is YSYEKL in the germline V gene. The CDR3 consists of 17 residues. The CDR3 loop reads CASSQDPGQAVNQPQHF. CDR3 sequence (DNA): TGCGCCAGCAGCCAAGACCCGGGACAGGCCGTAAATCAGCCCCAGCATTTT.

The V call is TRBV5-8, the J call TRBJ2-7; D is unclear. CDR1 is SGHTS, CDR2 YDEGEE, per germline. V lost 2 bases, J lost 0 bases, and 6 bases lay in between. The CDR3 sequence is 13 residues long. In DNA form, the CDR3 reads TGTGCCAGCAGCTTCAAGAGCTCCTACGAGCAGTACTTC. Encoded protein: CASSFKSSYEQYF.

This chain links TRBV19 with TRBJ2-7; 9 nucleotides agree with TRBD1. V trimming: 9 bases; J trimming: 6 bases; junction bases outside the gene matches: 9. The CDR3 runs 13 residues. The germline gives CDR1 LNHDA, CDR2 SQIVND (reference sequence). This CDR3 is CASGTGKSSEQYF. Here the CDR3 DNA reads TGTGCCAGCGGGACAGGGAAAAGCAGCGAGCAGTACTTC.

The CDR3 protein is CASSYQGRTEAFF. Here the CDR3 DNA reads TGTGCCAGCAGTTACCAGGGTAGGACTGAAGCTTTCTTT. The chain couples TRBV6-5 to TRBJ1-1; TRBD1 might be the D (5 bases). Germline lookup yields CDR1 MNHEY and CDR2 SVGAGI. V lost 2 bases to trimming and J lost 5 bases, with 9 bases between them. CDR3 size: 13 residues.